This T cell receptor (beta chain) was retrieved from a study of blood T cell repertoires in COVID-19. Methods used by the authors: Reference gene primer amplification gave estimated nucleated cell counts. Using immunoSEQ multiplex PCR, the repertoire was profiled, and TCRdb retains in-frame clones only, with some absent. For V, J and clone size, that table is used; D and trimming come from the DNA. The sample contains roughly 30,000 clones, less than 85% of which appear only once. This CDR3 region has 14 residues. V dropped 0 bases and J dropped 3 bases, with 6 bases sitting between them. In germline, CDR1 is ENHRY, CDR2 SYGVKD.

This clonotype originated in a woman of 80 years or more with acute or convalescent COVID-19. J is TRBJ2-4 and V is TRBV10-3; a weak D match, TRBD1 (6 bases). Sequencing was carried out using peripheral blood. In nucleotides, the CDR3 is TGTGCCATCAGTGAGTCACAGGGCAAAAACATTCAGTACTTC. Translation: CAISESQGKNIQYF.